These 20 T cell receptor beta chains originate from one sample sequenced in a study of CD8+CD57+ T cells in acquired aplastic anemia. Genomic DNA served as template for TCR beta VDJ and CDR3 profiling. TCRdb fed the reads into MiXCR, producing one record per CDR3 protein. The data show 180,000 or so distinct CDR3 sequences, roughly 50% seen once. It was patients with CD8+CD57+ cell expansion by flow cytometry who were chosen for sequencing. Sequencing was carried out using sorted CD4+, CD8+, or CD8+CD57+ T cells (not recorded which) from PBMCs. Receptors originate from a human donor with aplastic anemia.

The CDR3 here is CASSPTGGGNTIYF. The CDR3 nucleotides are TGCGCCAGCAGCCCTACAGGGGGGGGAAACACCATATATTTT. The chain uses TRBV4-1 and TRBJ1-3, with TRBD1 identical over 8 bases. This CDR3 is 14 amino acids long. Trimming cost V 4 bases and J 4 bases; bases outside gene matches: 3. Germline CDR1 MGHRA, CDR2 YSYEKL.

The chain combines TRBV10-2 with TRBJ1-1; the D is unclear. Germline assignment: CDR1 WSHSY and CDR2 SAAADI. With 2 bases removed from V and 5 bases from J, the gap between germline ends came to 12 bases. The CDR3 length is 14 residues. The chain's CDR3 is CASSETVLGTEAFF. For the CDR3, the DNA is TGCGCCAGCAGTGAGACAGTGTTGGGAACTGAAGCTTTCTTT.

This clonotype was found a few times. The chain links TRBV7-6 to TRBJ2-5; D unclear. This CDR3 has 13 residues. Germline V CDR1 and CDR2: SGHVS, FNYEAQ. V was trimmed by 8 bases and J by 2 bases, leaving 12 bases between them. The CDR3 is CASSPPVQETQYF. The DNA for the CDR3 is TGTGCCAGCTCACCCCCCGTACAAGAGACCCAGTACTTC.

This clonotype appeared many times. The CDR3 reads CASSIARGNEQFF. CDR3 DNA sequence: TGTGCCAGTAGTATAGCCAGGGGCAATGAGCAGTTCTTC. This chain links TRBV19 with TRBJ2-1, with D possibly TRBD1 on 6 matching bases. The germline CDR1 and CDR2 sequences are LNHDA and SQIVND (reference sequence). The CDR3 runs 13 residues. With 1 base removed from V and 6 bases from J, the gap between germline ends came to 7 bases.

This clonotype was detected ten times or more. This chain uses TRBV19 with TRBJ2-7; weak D call: TRBD2 (6 bases). V was cut by 3 bases and J by 3 bases, with 18 bases left in between. The CDR3 is 16 residues long. Germline values: CDR1 LNHDA, CDR2 SQIVND (reference sequence). The DNA for the CDR3 is TGTGCCAGTAGTATGGAAACCGGGACGGGGGACTACGAGCAGTACTTC. It translates to CASSMETGTGDYEQYF.

Here the CDR3 DNA reads TGTGCCAGCAGCTCAACTACAGGGGGCGATTCACCCCTCCACTTT. This gives the protein CASSSTTGGDSPLHF. V usage is TRBV7-6 and J usage is TRBJ1-6; TRBD1 matches 9 bases. Unmatched junction bases numbered 6, after V lost 4 bases and J lost 8 bases. The CDR3 loop spans 15 amino acids. Per germline, CDR1 SGHVS and CDR2 FNYEAQ.

Of note for this clonotype: A single base separates this from a much larger clone, so it may be a read error. The chain employs TRBV7-3 and TRBJ2-5, with TRBD2 identical over 8 bases. CDR3 length: 14 residues. Germline V gives CDR1 SGHTA, CDR2 FQGTGA. The CDR3 DNA sequence: TGTGCCAGCAGCAACGGCGGGGGGCAAGGGACCCAGTACTTC. Translation: CASSNGGGQGTQYF.

The chain has TRBV29-1 and TRBJ2-5; D might be TRBD2 (5 bases). This CDR3 comprises 14 residues. The germline V gene encodes CDR1 SQVTM and CDR2 ANQGSEA. V lost 0 bases to trimming and J lost 1 base, with 9 bases between them. CDR3 in DNA: TGCAGCGTTGAAGATCGGGAAACCCAAGAGACCCAGTACTTC. Encoded protein: CSVEDRETQETQYF.

This clonotype was seen at least ten times. The chain joins TRBV20-1 to TRBJ2-4; D gene ambiguous. Germline CDR1 is DFQATT and CDR2 is SNEGSKA (reference sequence). Trimming took 2 bases from V and 6 from J, leaving 20 bases between them. The CDR3 is 16 residues long. CDR3 sequence (DNA): TGCAGTGCTAGATCGCGCGTAGTTCTGTCGGGAAACATTCAGTACTTC. Encoded protein: CSARSRVVLSGNIQYF.

The V call is TRBV20-1, the J call TRBJ1-5; D not resolved. Between the trimmed V and J ends, which lost 5 bases and 4 bases, there was a span of 15 bases. Germline V CDR1 and CDR2: DFQATT, SNEGSKA (reference sequence). This CDR3 has 14 residues. The CDR3 sequence is CSALARAPNQPQHF. The CDR3 DNA reads TGCAGTGCTCTTGCTAGGGCCCCTAATCAGCCCCAGCATTTT.

This clonotype was picked up many times. This rearrangement joins TRBV6-1 to TRBJ2-7, with a weak D call TRBD2 (5 bases). V lost 5 bases and J lost 6, with 23 bases in between. The CDR3 spans 16 residues. Germline-derived CDR1 and CDR2 are MNHNS and SASEGT. This chain's CDR3 is CASSQRAGSPVIEQYF. The CDR3 nucleotides are TGTGCCAGCAGTCAGCGAGCTGGGAGTCCCGTCATCGAGCAGTACTTC.

This clonotype was observed a few times. The gene calls are TRBV29-1 and TRBJ2-3; TRBD1 matches at 10 bases. The CDR3 extends over 13 amino acids. The trim removed 8 bases at V and 6 bases at J, leaving 8 bases unmatched. From germline, CDR1 is SQVTM and CDR2 ANQGSEA. CDR3 sequence (DNA): TGCAGCTTACGGGACAGGGGAGGGGATACGCAGTATTTT. Protein: CSLRDRGGDTQYF.

Points on this clonotype: This may be a read error: a much more frequent sequence differs by one nucleotide. This chain links TRBV12-3 or TRBV12-4 with TRBJ1-3; 7 nucleotides agree with TRBD1. The CDR3 contains 14 residues. CDR3 in amino acids: CASSLNRGGNTTYF. The CDR3 DNA reads TGTGCCAGCAGTTTAAACAGGGGTGGAAACACCACATATTTT.

The gene calls are TRBV19 and TRBJ2-3; D is tentatively TRBD1 or TRBD2 (6 bases each). The CDR3 runs 13 residues. V lost 6 bases and J lost 2, with 9 bases in between. From germline, CDR1 is LNHDA and CDR2 SQIVND (reference sequence). The CDR3 is CASSGGHTDTQYF. Here the CDR3 DNA reads TGTGCCAGTAGCGGGGGCCACACAGATACGCAGTATTTT.

As for this clonotype: As the CDR3 is not closed by the conserved phenylalanine or tryptophan, this likely results from a read error. The DNA is omitted, as the CDR3 cannot be located on it reliably, and the CDR3 follows TCRdb's listing. CDR3 sequence reads: CASSLMRGPHNERFL. The gene calls are TRBV5-1 and TRBJ2-1; TRBD1, the D gene given by the table, was not confirmed from the DNA. The germline gives CDR1 SGHRS, CDR2 YFSETQ. The CDR3 spans 15 residues, counting both ends.

This clonotype was seen a few times. An end of the junction does not agree with germline; a read error may underlie this. CDR3 DNA sequence: TGTGCCAGCAACTTCGGTGGGAGCAATCAGCCTCAGCATTTT. As protein: CASNFGGSNQPQHF. This chain links TRBV7-2 with TRBJ1-5; no clear D gene. The CDR3 is 14 residues long. The germline gives CDR1 SGHTA, CDR2 FQGNSA. Full variable domain (outside the CDR3, taken from reference TRBV7-2 and TRBJ1-5): GAGVSQSPSNKVTEKGKDVELRCDPISGHTALYWYRQSLGQGLEFLIYFQGNSAPDKSGLPSDRFSAERTGGSVSTLTIQRTQQEDSAVYLCASNFGGSNQPQHFGDGTRLSIL.

The V and J genes are TRBV9 and TRBJ1-1; TRBD1 is a possible D gene (5 bases). With 2 bases removed from V and 1 base from J, the gap between germline ends came to 9 bases. Germline V gene data show CDR1 as SGDLS and CDR2 as YYNGEE. The CDR3 runs 14 residues. For the CDR3, the DNA is TGTGCCAGCAGCGTGGCCGGACAGAACACTGAAGCTTTCTTT. This codes for CASSVAGQNTEAFF.

The V and J genes are TRBV7-6 and TRBJ2-3, with 8 bases identical to TRBD2. The junction had 5 bases not matched to a gene; V was cut back by 5 bases and J by 4 bases. The CDR3 runs to 14 residues. From germline, CDR1 is SGHVS and CDR2 FNYEAQ. For the CDR3, the DNA is TGTGCCAGCAGCACGGGAGGGTGGGCAGATACGCAGTATTTT. Translating it yields CASSTGGWADTQYF.

The chain joins TRBV28 to TRBJ1-2; 8 bases are shared with TRBD1. Germline V CDR1 and CDR2: MDHEN, SYDVKM. The CDR3 is 14 amino acids. The V gene end was trimmed by 7 bases and the J gene end by 2 bases; junction bases not matched to a gene: 6. CDR3 in DNA: TGTGCCAGCAACCAGGGGGCTGCCAACTATGGCTACACCTTC. Translating gives CASNQGAANYGYTF.

This clonotype was picked up many times. J is TRBJ2-2 and V is TRBV7-2; D is undetermined. The germline V and J ends were trimmed by 5 bases and 1 base, with 2 bases remaining between them. This CDR3 has 12 residues. In germline, CDR1 is SGHTA, CDR2 FQGNSA. The CDR3 nucleotides read TGTGCCAGCAGCCTGAACACCGGGGAGCTGTTTTTT. Its translation: CASSLNTGELFF.